The clone carrying this T cell receptor beta chain was observed once. Its specificity is unknown. The sample is drawn from a study of shared clonotypes between healthy human individuals. Study-wide context: A couple of female and a few male donors aged 18 to 49 were enrolled.

Genomic DNA of every subset was divided equally among multiple immunoSEQ plates. The table came from immunoSEQ multiplex PCR; TCRdb's copy has only in-frame clones and leaves some out. The sample holds 2 million to 2.5 million clones, 80% to 95% seen once. The study's findings and limits: Rarefaction demonstrated incomplete sorted-subset sequencing despite large depth. What naive subsets generally showed was a larger estimated richness than memory subsets showed.

This CDR3 contains 14 residues. Per the germline V gene, CDR1 is MDHEN and CDR2 is SYDVKM. V lost 6 bases and J 2 bases, leaving 14 bases between the germline ends. This rearrangement joins TRBV28 to TRBJ2-7, with D tentatively TRBD2 (6 bases). The sequence derives from a young man in good health. Some clones in this sample may be carry-over from other donors' samples. Input material: naive CD4+ T cells from PBMCs. Sample subset: CD45RA+ positively selected. The CDR3 bases are TGTGCCAGCAGCCCTCCCACTAGCCCCTACGAGCAGTACTTC. It yields the protein CASSPPTSPYEQYF.